This T cell receptor (beta chain) was documented in a study of T cell repertoires in cytomegalovirus infection. Study in general: Matching HLA type and CMV infection were both indicated by public TCR beta signatures.

TCRdb fed the reads into MiXCR, producing one record per CDR3 protein. The sample yields approximately 990,000 distinct CDR3 sequences, around a third seen once. The CDR3 consists of 14 residues. Trimming took 10 bases from V and 4 from J, leaving 17 bases between them. The germline V gene has CDR1 MNHNS and CDR2 SASEGT. Points on this clonotype: Antigen unknown.

The rearrangement uses TRBV6-1 and TRBJ2-1; the D gene is possibly TRBD1 (6 bases). The input for sequencing was cultured CD8+ T cells from PBMCs, taken from culture after CMV antigen stimulation. This clonotype was obtained from a human donor in good health (CMV status not recorded). Some clones in this sample may be carry-over from other donors' samples. In DNA, the CDR3 is TGTGCCACCGAGCCTTGGACAGCATACAATGAGCAGTTCTTC. Protein sequence: CATEPWTAYNEQFF.